A selection of T cell receptor beta chains follows, all from one sample in a study of T cells in Graves' hyperthyroidism and ophthalmopathy. TCRdb called the multiplex PCR reads again in MiXCR, with one record for every CDR3 protein. The data hold around 350,000 distinct CDR3 sequences, with about 20% observed a single time. Sequenced input: blood. These receptors were taken from a woman between 18 and 29 years old with Graves' hyperthyroidism. CDR3s include the opening cysteine and the closing phenylalanine or tryptophan.

V gene	J gene	CDR3 protein
TRBV5-8	TRBJ2-5	CASSPIRTQYF
TRBV4-1	TRBJ1-2	CASSQVKLEGNYGYTF
TRBV24-1	TRBJ2-1	CATSDWQGLNEKFF
TRBV25-1	TRBJ2-5	CASSAYFGGAQETQYF
TRBV7-3	TRBJ1-1	CASSLRGDGITRAFF
TRBV12-3/TRBV12-4	TRBJ2-5	CASSSWTGGGETQYF
TRBV28	TRBJ2-7	CASSSTGLPHEQYF
TRBV20-1	TRBJ1-1	CSAGGLRGTLFESFF
TRBV20-1	TRBJ1-1	CSAPYRGHTEAFF
TRBV4-1	TRBJ2-5	CASSQGLAAMNFQETQYF
TRBV11-1	TRBJ1-1	CASSLATNTEAFF
TRBV28	TRBJ2-7	CASSAREDSSYEQYF
TRBV6-5	TRBJ1-1	CASSSPRIEDTEAFF
TRBV6-5	TRBJ1-1	CASSYLGTEAFF
TRBV28	TRBJ1-5	CASTPPPGQSNQPQHF
TRBV27	TRBJ2-1	CASSRPDSYNEQFF
TRBV19	TRBJ2-7	CASSILFGGEISSYEQYF
TRBV3-1	TRBJ2-5	CASSPSFGETQYF
TRBV9	TRBJ1-1	CASSVGGKNTEAFF
TRBV14	TRBJ2-7	CASSRTLFTRATSSGQYF
TRBV4-2	TRBJ2-2	CASSPFDQGRTGELFF
TRBV15	TRBJ1-2	CATSEGGLKRGGYTF
TRBV7-9	TRBJ1-1	CASSPRQEAFF
TRBV4-1	TRBJ1-2	CASSQAARAGDYGYTF
TRBV12-3/TRBV12-4	TRBJ1-1	CASRQQAENTEAFF
TRBV6-2/TRBV6-3	TRBJ2-5	CASSYLTAQETQYF
TRBV7-8	TRBJ2-5	CASVKDAGTGHQETQYF
TRBV12-3/TRBV12-4	TRBJ1-1	CASSPQIDGTEAFF
TRBV12-3/TRBV12-4	TRBJ2-7	CASLQGYEQYF
TRBV12-3/TRBV12-4	TRBJ1-1	CASLAPGFEAFF
TRBV6-1	TRBJ1-2	CASSEGGQPANYGYTF
TRBV28	TRBJ1-5	CASSPFTGSNQPQHF
TRBV12-3/TRBV12-4	TRBJ1-1	CASSLAVGAAEAFF